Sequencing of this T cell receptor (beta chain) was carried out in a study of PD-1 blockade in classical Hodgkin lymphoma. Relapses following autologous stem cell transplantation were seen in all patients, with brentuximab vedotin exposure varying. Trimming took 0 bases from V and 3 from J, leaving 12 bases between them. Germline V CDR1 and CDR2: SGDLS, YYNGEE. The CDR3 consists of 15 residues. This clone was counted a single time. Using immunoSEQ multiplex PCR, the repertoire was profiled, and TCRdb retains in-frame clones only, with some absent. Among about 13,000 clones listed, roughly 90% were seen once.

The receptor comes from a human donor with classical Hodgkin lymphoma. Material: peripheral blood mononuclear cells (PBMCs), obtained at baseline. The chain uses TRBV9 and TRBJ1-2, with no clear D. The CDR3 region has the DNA TGTGCCAGCAGCGTAGGGGCGGTCAAACACTATGGCTACACCTTC. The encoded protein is CASSVGAVKHYGYTF.